The source of this T cell receptor (beta chain) is a study of CD8 T cells in Susac syndrome (dated 2019 in TCRdb). Background for the entire study: Of the Susac syndrome patients who were sequenced, roughly 6 had clinically active disease and 8 or 9 were in clinical remission. At blood withdrawal, Susac syndrome patients were either therapy-naive, taking corticosteroids (in some cases with IVIg as well), or taking IVIg alone. The study used repertoire sequencing to test whether antigen drove CD8+ T cell activation and differentiation in Susac syndrome. Clonality of the CD8+ T cell repertoire was compared between more than 10 healthy donors, approximately 14 Susac syndrome patients and about 15 multiple sclerosis patients.

General study outcomes and caveats: Susac syndrome CD8+ repertoires showed clonal expansion, highest in CD8+ TEMRA cells and greater in clinically active than remitting patients. In the total CD8+ and CD8+ TEMRA repertoires, sixteen and five Susac-specific public clones, respectively, were identified. The number of individuals in the TCR sequencing and HLA analysis was recognized as being relatively small.

Peripheral blood CD8+ and CD4+ T cells from healthy donors, Susac syndrome patients and multiple sclerosis patients were profiled using high-throughput TCR beta sequencing. Susac syndrome patients met recently defined diagnostic criteria for definite or probable disease. Bulk CD8+ and CD4+ T cells were purified by magnetic negative isolation, while CD8+ TEMRA cells were enriched using FACS. Blood was drawn into EDTA tubes, processed within 24 hours, and PBMCs were isolated by density gradient centrifugation. PBMCs intended for TCR sequencing were frozen in liquid nitrogen and were later thawed in a 37 degrees C water bath. The sorted or isolated CD4+, CD8+ and CD8+ TEMRA cells reached a purity of at least 90%. RNA was extracted with the RNeasy kit and 0.5 to 1 ug was reverse transcribed using random hexamers. The immunoSEQ multiplex PCR assay, covering 54 Vbeta and 13 Jbeta segments, was used to amplify TCR beta CDR3 regions. Bias from PCR amplification was corrected by using a synthetic template baseline for primer optimization and for computational correction. On the study's bioinformatics: Only productive sequences were kept, with reads annotated to V, D and J genes according to IMGT and analyzed in immunoSEQ Analyzer. To calculate clonality, Shannon entropy was normalized by log2 of the number of productive unique sequences and then subtracted from one. Public and private clones were assessed among the 100 most prevalent clones of each patient and control. A clone was defined as Susac-specific if it was absent from the healthy and MS cohorts, from some 1,100 published viral clones and from other ImmuneACCESS disease sequences. The public reads were reprocessed in TCRdb via fastp at Q25 and MiXCR, keeping in-frame beta chains. Rows matching on CDR3 protein sequence are summarized as one entry with the most common DNA and genes. The V and J calls, along with clone size, are taken from TCRdb and not from the paper's own processing. The sample table lists around 79,000 distinct CDR3 sequences, around 94% of them with a count of one. The ten largest clones take up 0.52% of the sample.

The germline V gene specifies SNHLY as CDR1 and FYNNEI as CDR2. The CDR3 has 14 amino acids, counting the end cysteine and phenylalanine. CDR3 DNA only is kept here, 42 bases in frame from base 1. V loses 5 bases of germline sequence and J loses 4 bases, and the interval between the two ends is 11 bases. Remarks on this clonotype: The antigen this receptor binds is unknown. The record has no base qualities; no much larger clone is one base away.

The sequence derives from a human donor with Susac syndrome. This sequence uses TRBV2 and TRBJ2-2; TRBD2 is possibly the D segment (5 matching bases). Sequencing was carried out using CD8+ T cells from PBMCs. The CDR3 region has the sequence CASSLRLSTGELFF. The DNA sequence reads TGTGCCAGCAGTCTCCGACTATCCACCGGGGAGCTGTTTTTT.